This T cell receptor beta chain was retrieved from a study of T cells in Graves' hyperthyroidism and ophthalmopathy. Study-level background: Peripheral blood collection took place at initial diagnosis, before any treatment.

Ten or more counts support this clonotype. A much bigger clone sits one base away, suggesting this may be a read error. The study left out patients who had uncontrolled infection, other autoimmune disease, pregnancy or lactation. About 9.4 ml fresh peripheral blood yielded the PBMCs. The ends were cut back, 6 bases at V and 4 bases at J, with 7 bases in the middle. This CDR3 is 12 amino acids long. Amplified TCR beta CDR3 regions derived from RNA transcripts. Primed by the HTBI set, a first-round RT-PCR was run on the TCR CDR3. TCRdb passed the multiplex PCR reads through MiXCR, listing each CDR3 protein once. The sample holds 350,000 to 400,000 distinct CDR3 sequences, about 15% seen once.

The V and J genes are TRBV12-3 or TRBV12-4 and TRBJ2-1; D is unresolved. The sequence was obtained from a woman in her 30s with Graves' hyperthyroidism. Sequencing input: blood. In DNA, the CDR3 is TGTGCCAGCAGCTTCGGGTACAATGAGCAGTTCTTC. This codes for CASSFGYNEQFF.